A single sample gave rise to the 12 T cell receptor beta chains below, sequenced in a study of T cells in Graves' hyperthyroidism and ophthalmopathy. Template material for amplifying TCR beta CDR3 regions consisted of RNA transcripts. First-round RT-PCR targeting the TCR CDR3 was performed with the HTBI primer set. Via MiXCR, TCRdb re-called the multiplex PCR reads, giving one row per CDR3 protein. Found here are about 690,000 distinct CDR3 sequences, 17% of them singletons; the top ten hold 15% to 17%. The sequencing input was blood. All receptors derive from a man aged 45-65 years with Graves' hyperthyroidism.

The chain is built from TRBV24-1 and TRBJ2-2; D is possibly TRBD1 (6 bases). Between the trimmed V and J ends, which lost 7 bases and 4 bases, there was a span of 18 bases. This CDR3 region has 16 residues. Germline CDR1 KGHDR, CDR2 SFDVKD. The CDR3 protein is CATSPSTGTLTGELFF. The CDR3 DNA reads TGTGCCACCAGCCCCAGTACAGGGACCCTCACCGGGGAGCTGTTTTTT.

This clonotype came up once. With a much larger clone just one base away, this may be a read error. CDR3 residues: CAWSVLVGTGGYTF. CDR3 DNA sequence: TGTGCCTGGAGTGTATTGGTCGGGACAGGTGGCTACACCTTC. The V and J genes are TRBV30 and TRBJ1-2, with 8 bases fitting TRBD1. Germline-derived CDR1 and CDR2 are GTSNPN and SVGIG (reference sequence). The CDR3 runs to 14 residues. The V and J ends lost 0 bases and 7 bases, in that order; junction bases with no gene match: 7. Filled out from reference TRBV30 and TRBJ1-2, the complete variable domain reads SQTIHQWPATLVQPVGSPLSLECTVEGTSNPNLYWYRQAAGRGLQLLFYSVGIGQISSEVPQNLSASRPQDRQFILSSKKLLLSDSGFYLCAWSVLVGTGGYTFGSGTRLTVV.

This chain uses TRBV5-1 with TRBJ2-2, with D possibly TRBD2 on 6 matching bases. The CDR3 totals 15 residues. The germline V gene has CDR1 SGHRS and CDR2 YFSETQ. Trimming removed 4 bases from V and 5 bases from J, with 15 bases in between. The CDR3 region is CASSDRDSQTGELFF. Written as DNA, the CDR3 is TGCGCCAGCAGCGACCGGGACTCACAAACCGGGGAGCTGTTTTTT.

This clonotype occurred once. The chain combines TRBV15 with TRBJ1-5, with D tentatively TRBD1 (5 bases). Germline V gene data show CDR1 as LNHNV and CDR2 as YYDKDF (reference sequence). The CDR3 length is 15 residues. With 0 bases removed from V and 3 bases from J, the gap between germline ends came to 9 bases. The CDR3 reads CATSRDLTANQPQHF. DNA of the CDR3: TGTGCCACCAGCAGAGATTTGACAGCCAATCAGCCCCAGCATTTT.

This clonotype was observed many times. The rearrangement joins TRBV14 to TRBJ2-1; D is unclear. Germline V gene data show CDR1 as SGHDN and CDR2 as FVKESK. The CDR3 spans 11 residues. Between the trimmed V and J ends, which lost 3 bases and 8 bases, there was a span of 5 bases. The CDR3 sequence is CASSQHHEQFF. Written as DNA, the CDR3 is TGTGCCAGCAGCCAGCACCATGAGCAGTTCTTC.

This clonotype came up a few times. The genes are TRBV20-1 and TRBJ2-3; D perhaps matches TRBD2 (6 bases). The CDR3 contains 15 residues. In germline, CDR1 is DFQATT, CDR2 SNEGSKA (reference sequence). V was clipped by 1 base and J by 3 bases, with 14 bases between them. The CDR3 is CSARVGGDTTDTQYF. CDR3 DNA sequence: TGCAGTGCTAGAGTGGGGGGTGATACGACAGATACGCAGTATTTT.

In this sample, this clonotype turned up many times. The chain is built from TRBV30 and TRBJ2-2; D call uncertain. Trimming took off 5 bases at V and 6 bases at J, with 10 bases between the two ends. Germline loops: CDR1 GTSNPN, CDR2 SVGIG (reference sequence). This CDR3 is built from 12 residues. CDR3 sequence (DNA): TGTGCCTGGGGCCGAGGCGCCGGGGAGCTGTTTTTT. This encodes CAWGRGAGELFF.

V usage is TRBV27 and J usage is TRBJ2-7; 7 nucleotides agree with TRBD1. Germline CDR1 reads MNHEY; CDR2 reads SMNVEV (reference sequence). The CDR3 length is 14 residues. After removal of 6 bases from V and 2 bases from J, the junction contained 7 bases not matched to a gene. Written as DNA, the CDR3 is TGTGCCAGCAGAACAGACAGGGCCCCCTACGAGCAGTACTTC. Translating it yields CASRTDRAPYEQYF.

V is TRBV12-3 or TRBV12-4 and J is TRBJ2-3; possibly TRBD2 for D (6 bases). CDR3 length equals 14 residues. V gave up 3 bases and J gave up 2 bases, with 9 bases separating them. The CDR3 is CASSFGLNTDTQYF. The CDR3 DNA is TGTGCCAGCAGTTTCGGACTAAACACAGATACGCAGTATTTT.

This clonotype was detected a few times. J is TRBJ1-5 and V is TRBV28; a weak D match, TRBD1 (6 bases). The V end was cut by 8 bases, the J end by 5 bases, with 22 bases between. The germline CDR1 and CDR2 sequences are MDHEN and SYDVKM. The CDR3 consists of 16 residues. CDR3 nucleotide sequence: TGTGCCAGCGAAATCCATAGCGGGGGCTCCGATCAGCCCCAGCATTTT. This codes for CASEIHSGGSDQPQHF.

The sample holds a few counts of this clonotype. A read error may account for a junction end that differs from germline. The rearrangement links TRBV7-8 to TRBJ1-1, with 8 bases identical to TRBD1. The CDR3 spans 16 residues. The V gene's germline CDR1 is SGHVS and CDR2 FQNEAQ. DNA for the CDR3: TGTGCCCGCAGCTTAGTAGGGACAGGACCTAACACTGAAGCTTTCTTT. Protein product: CARSLVGTGPNTEAFF.

This clonotype came up many times. V is TRBV27 and J is TRBJ2-7; D gene ambiguous. V was pared by 0 bases and J by 5 bases, with 11 bases between. Germline V lookup: CDR1 MNHEY, CDR2 SMNVEV (reference sequence). The CDR3 sequence is 14 residues long. CDR3: CASSLSIGFDEQYF. DNA of the CDR3: TGTGCCAGCAGTTTATCGATCGGGTTTGACGAGCAGTACTTC.